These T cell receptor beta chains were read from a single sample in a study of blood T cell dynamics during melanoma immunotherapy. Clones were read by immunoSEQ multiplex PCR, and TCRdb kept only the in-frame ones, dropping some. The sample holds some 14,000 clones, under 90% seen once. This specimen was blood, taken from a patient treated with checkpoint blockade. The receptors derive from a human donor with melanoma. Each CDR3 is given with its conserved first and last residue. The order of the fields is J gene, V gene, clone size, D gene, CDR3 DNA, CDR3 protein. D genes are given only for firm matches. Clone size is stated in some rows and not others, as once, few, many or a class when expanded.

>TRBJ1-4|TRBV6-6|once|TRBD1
TGTGCCAGCACTAGGGGACAGGGCGGGAGTGAAAAACTGTTTTTT
CASTRGQGGSEKLFF
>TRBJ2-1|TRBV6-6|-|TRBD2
TGTGCCACGGGGGGATCCTACAATGAGCAGTTCTTC
CATGGSYNEQFF
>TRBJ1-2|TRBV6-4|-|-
TGTGCCAGCAGTGACAGCTATGGCTACACCTTC
CASSDSYGYTF
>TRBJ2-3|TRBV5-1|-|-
TGCGCCAGCAGCTTGGGACAATTTAGCACAGATACGCAGTATTTT
CASSLGQFSTDTQYF
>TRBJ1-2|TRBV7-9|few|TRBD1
TGTGCCAGCAGCCCGAGGACAGGCGGAAACTATGGCTACACCTTC
CASSPRTGGNYGYTF
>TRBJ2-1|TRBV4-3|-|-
TGCGCCAGCAGCCAAGGACGCGGGTCCTACAATGAGCAGTTCTTC
CASSQGRGSYNEQFF
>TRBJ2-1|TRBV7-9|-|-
TGTGCCAGCAGCTTAGCGGGGGGTGGCATCGGCTCCTACAATGAGCAGTTCTTC
CASSLAGGGIGSYNEQFF
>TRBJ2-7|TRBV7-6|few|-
TGTGCCAGCAGCTCCCACAGAGGGGGGTCGAGCTCCTACGAGCAGTACTTC
CASSSHRGGSSSYEQYF
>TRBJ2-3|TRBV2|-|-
TGTGCCAGCAGTGAAGCAATGGATACGCAGTATTTT
CASSEAMDTQYF
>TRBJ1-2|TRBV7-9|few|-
TGTGCCAGCAGCTTGGGGCCGGGCTATGGCTACACCTTC
CASSLGPGYGYTF
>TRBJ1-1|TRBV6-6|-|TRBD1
TGTGCCAGCAGTTATCCCACAGGGGGGGGGAACACTGAAGCTTTCTTT
CASSYPTGGGNTEAFF
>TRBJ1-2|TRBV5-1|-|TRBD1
TGCGCCAGCAGCGAACAGGGGTGGGAGGGCTACACCTTC
CASSEQGWEGYTF
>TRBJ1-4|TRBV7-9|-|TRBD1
TGTGCCAGCAGCTCGCAGGGGGGTGATGAAAAACTGTTTTTT
CASSSQGGDEKLFF
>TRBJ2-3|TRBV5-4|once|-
TGTGCCAGCAGCGTGGCGGGATTGACAGATACGCAGTATTTT
CASSVAGLTDTQYF
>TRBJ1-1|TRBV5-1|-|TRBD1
TGCGCCAGCAGCCCACAGGGGGCAGGCACTGAAGCTTTCTTT
CASSPQGAGTEAFF
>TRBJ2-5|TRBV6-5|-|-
TGTGCCAGCAACAGGGCAGGCGAGACCCAGTACTTC
CASNRAGETQYF
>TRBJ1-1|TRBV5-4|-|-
TGTGCCAGCAGCTTGAAGCTGGGGTTGAACACTGAAGCTTTCTTT
CASSLKLGLNTEAFF
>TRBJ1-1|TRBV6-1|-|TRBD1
TGTGCCAGCACCAGACAGGGGTCGAACACTGAAGCTTTCTTT
CASTRQGSNTEAFF
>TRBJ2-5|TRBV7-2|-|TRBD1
TGTGCCAGCAGCTTTAGGACAGGACAAGAGACCCAGTACTTC
CASSFRTGQETQYF
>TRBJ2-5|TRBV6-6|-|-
TGTGCCAGCAGTTACCGTGGGGCTCAAGAGACCCAGTACTTC
CASSYRGAQETQYF
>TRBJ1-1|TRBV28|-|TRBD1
TGTGCCAGCAACCTACAGGGGGCAACTGAAGCTTTCTTT
CASNLQGATEAFF
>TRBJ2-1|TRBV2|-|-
TGTGCCAGCAGGGAGAACTCCTCCCCCAATGAGCAGTTCTTC
CASRENSSPNEQFF
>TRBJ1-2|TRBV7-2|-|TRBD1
TGTGCCAGCACCCACCCGGGACAGGGCTATGGCTACACCTTC
CASTHPGQGYGYTF
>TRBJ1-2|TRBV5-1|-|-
TGCGCCAGCAGCTTGGACAGCGTTAACTATGGCTACACCTTC
CASSLDSVNYGYTF
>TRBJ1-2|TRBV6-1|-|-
TGTGCCAGCAGTGGTCAGGGCCCCTATGGCTACACCTTC
CASSGQGPYGYTF
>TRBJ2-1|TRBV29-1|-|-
TGCAGCGTTGGTAGGACCATCCATGAGCAGTTCTTC
CSVGRTIHEQFF
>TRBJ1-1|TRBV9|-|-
TGTGCCAGCAGCCTTTACGAGGACCGCCGAGGTGAAGCTTTCTTT
CASSLYEDRRGEAFF
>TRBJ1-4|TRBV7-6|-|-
TGTGCCAGCAGCGTAGGGACAAGCGAAAAACTGTTTTTT
CASSVGTSEKLFF
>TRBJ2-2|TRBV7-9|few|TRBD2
TGTGCCAGCAGCTCGAGCGGGGGGGCGGACACCGGGGAGCTGTTTTTT
CASSSSGGADTGELFF
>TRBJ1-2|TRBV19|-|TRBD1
TGTGCCAGTAGTATAGGGACAGGGGCACTACCCCTCTATGGCTACACCTTC
CASSIGTGALPLYGYTF
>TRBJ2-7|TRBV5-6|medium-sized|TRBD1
TGTGCCAGCAGCTGGGGACAGGGGCCGGCCGAGCAGTACTTC
CASSWGQGPAEQYF
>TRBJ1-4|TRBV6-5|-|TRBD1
TGTGCCAGCAGTCGACAGGGAGGTGAAAAACTGTTTTTT
CASSRQGGEKLFF
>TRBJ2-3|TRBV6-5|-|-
TGTGCCAGCAGATCAATCTCCGGGCAAGATACGCAGTATTTT
CASRSISGQDTQYF
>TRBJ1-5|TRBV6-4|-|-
TGTGCCAGCAGTGCCCTCAATCAGCCCCAGCATTTT
CASSALNQPQHF
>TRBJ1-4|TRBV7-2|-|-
TGTGCCAGCAGCTTAGTGATCGGCAGTTCATCTAATGAAAAACTGTTTTTT
CASSLVIGSSSNEKLFF
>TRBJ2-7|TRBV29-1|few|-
TGCAGCGTTGAGTCCGAGCAGTACTTC
CSVESEQYF
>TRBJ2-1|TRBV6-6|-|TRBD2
TGTGCCAGCATCCATAGCGGGGACCAAAACAATGAGCAGTTCTTC
CASIHSGDQNNEQFF
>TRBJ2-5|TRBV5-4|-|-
TGTGCCAGCAGCCGGAGCGGGCCGGGAGAGACCCAGTACTTC
CASSRSGPGETQYF
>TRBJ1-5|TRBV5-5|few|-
TGTGCCAGCAGCTTCGGACAGACCGTTAGCAATCAGCCCCAGCATTTT
CASSFGQTVSNQPQHF
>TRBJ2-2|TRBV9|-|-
TGTGCCAGCAGCGTAGACGGGTATACCACCGGGGAGCTGTTTTTT
CASSVDGYTTGELFF
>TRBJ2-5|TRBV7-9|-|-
TGTGCCAGCGAGGGGACTCAAGAGACCCAGTACTTC
CASEGTQETQYF
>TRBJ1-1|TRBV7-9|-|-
TGTGCCAGCAGCTTAGGCGGGACCAACACTGAAGCTTTCTTT
CASSLGGTNTEAFF
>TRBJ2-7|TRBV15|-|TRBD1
TGTGCCACCAGCCCCGGGACAGGACTTTACGAGCAGTACTTC
CATSPGTGLYEQYF
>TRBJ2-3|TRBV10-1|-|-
TGCGCCAGCAGTGAGTCGGACTGGCTGGGAGATACGCAGTATTTT
CASSESDWLGDTQYF
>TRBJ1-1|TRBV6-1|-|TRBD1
TGTGCCAGCAGAGCCGGGACAGCAGACACTGAAGCTTTCTTT
CASRAGTADTEAFF
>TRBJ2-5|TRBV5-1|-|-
TGCGCCAGCAGGGGGATGCTTGCCCAAGAGACCCAGTACTTC
CASRGMLAQETQYF
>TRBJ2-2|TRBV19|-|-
TGTGCCAGTAGTATGTGGGCCTCCACCGGGGAGCTGTTTTTT
CASSMWASTGELFF
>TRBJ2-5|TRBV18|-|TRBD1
TGTGCCAGCTCTCCGACAGGGGCAGAGACCCAGTACTTC
CASSPTGAETQYF
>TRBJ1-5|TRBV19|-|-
TGTGCCAGTAGTAACGGAGGCCAAGGCAATCAGCCCCAGCATTTT
CASSNGGQGNQPQHF
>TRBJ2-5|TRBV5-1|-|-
TGCGCCAGCAGCCCGTACCAAGAGACCCAGTACTTC
CASSPYQETQYF
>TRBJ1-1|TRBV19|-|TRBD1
TGTGCCAGTAGACCGGACAGGGCCCTGAACACTGAAGCTTTCTTT
CASRPDRALNTEAFF
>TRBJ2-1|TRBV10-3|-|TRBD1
TGTGCCACCAACAGACAGGGACCCTACAATGAGCAGTTCTTC
CATNRQGPYNEQFF
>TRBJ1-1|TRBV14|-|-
TGTGCCAGCAGCAAAGGCCGACGGGGGAACACTGAAGCTTTCTTT
CASSKGRRGNTEAFF
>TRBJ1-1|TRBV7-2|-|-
TGTGCCAGCAGCTTAGAACGTGGCGGGATAGCTTTCTTT
CASSLERGGIAFF
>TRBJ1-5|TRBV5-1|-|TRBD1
TGCGCCAGCAGCGCCACAGGGGAGGGGAATCAGCCCCAGCATTTT
CASSATGEGNQPQHF
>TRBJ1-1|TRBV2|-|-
TGTGCCAGCAGCGTACAGGGGAACACTGAAGCTTTCTTT
CASSVQGNTEAFF